This T cell receptor (beta chain) originates from a study of molecular identifiers for immune sequencing clone quantification. Using 10%, 30% or 50% RNA, naive CD8 libraries were derived from about 21,000 to 970,000 sorted cells. Previously published methods and listed TCR primers were used for the bulk TCR libraries. Each CDR3 protein gets one entry after TCRdb re-called the PCR reads with MiXCR. The sample includes around 460,000 distinct CDR3 sequences, roughly 25% of them seen just once. With 2 bases removed from V and 4 bases from J, the gap between germline ends came to 11 bases. The length of the CDR3 is 14 residues. In germline, CDR1 is SQVTM, CDR2 ANQGSEA. This clonotype was seen many times.

The sample was naive CD8+ T cells from blood, with Jurkat cell RNA spiked in. Subset denoted: FACS-sorted CD8+CD4-CCR7+CD45RA+ naive T cells. The chain couples TRBV29-1 to TRBJ2-2; no reliable D call. This TCR was sampled from a human donor in good health. Some libraries in this study had Jurkat cell RNA spiked in. CDR3 loop: CSVEWRGVTGELFF. The CDR3, as DNA: TGCAGCGTTGAATGGCGTGGGGTCACCGGGGAGCTGTTTTTT.